This T cell receptor beta chain was sequenced during a study of blood T cell repertoires in COVID-19. The wider study: The cDNA or gDNA used as material had been derived from T cells, B-cell-depleted T cells, or PBMCs.

The assay was immunoSEQ multiplex PCR, and TCRdb's table has in-frame clones only and misses some. Here the sample spans 280,000 or so clones, 83% being singletons. This CDR3 contains 13 residues. The V end was cut by 5 bases, the J end by 5 bases, with 12 bases between. CDR1 is SEHNR and CDR2 is FQNEAQ in the germline V gene (reference sequence). V usage is TRBV7-9 and J usage is TRBJ2-5, with D maybe TRBD2 (5 bases). What was sequenced was peripheral blood. The sequence came from a woman in her forties or fifties who had recovered from COVID-19. CDR3 amino acids: CASSPRAVETQYF. CDR3 coding DNA: TGTGCCAGCAGCCCGAGGGCGGTGGAGACCCAGTACTTC.